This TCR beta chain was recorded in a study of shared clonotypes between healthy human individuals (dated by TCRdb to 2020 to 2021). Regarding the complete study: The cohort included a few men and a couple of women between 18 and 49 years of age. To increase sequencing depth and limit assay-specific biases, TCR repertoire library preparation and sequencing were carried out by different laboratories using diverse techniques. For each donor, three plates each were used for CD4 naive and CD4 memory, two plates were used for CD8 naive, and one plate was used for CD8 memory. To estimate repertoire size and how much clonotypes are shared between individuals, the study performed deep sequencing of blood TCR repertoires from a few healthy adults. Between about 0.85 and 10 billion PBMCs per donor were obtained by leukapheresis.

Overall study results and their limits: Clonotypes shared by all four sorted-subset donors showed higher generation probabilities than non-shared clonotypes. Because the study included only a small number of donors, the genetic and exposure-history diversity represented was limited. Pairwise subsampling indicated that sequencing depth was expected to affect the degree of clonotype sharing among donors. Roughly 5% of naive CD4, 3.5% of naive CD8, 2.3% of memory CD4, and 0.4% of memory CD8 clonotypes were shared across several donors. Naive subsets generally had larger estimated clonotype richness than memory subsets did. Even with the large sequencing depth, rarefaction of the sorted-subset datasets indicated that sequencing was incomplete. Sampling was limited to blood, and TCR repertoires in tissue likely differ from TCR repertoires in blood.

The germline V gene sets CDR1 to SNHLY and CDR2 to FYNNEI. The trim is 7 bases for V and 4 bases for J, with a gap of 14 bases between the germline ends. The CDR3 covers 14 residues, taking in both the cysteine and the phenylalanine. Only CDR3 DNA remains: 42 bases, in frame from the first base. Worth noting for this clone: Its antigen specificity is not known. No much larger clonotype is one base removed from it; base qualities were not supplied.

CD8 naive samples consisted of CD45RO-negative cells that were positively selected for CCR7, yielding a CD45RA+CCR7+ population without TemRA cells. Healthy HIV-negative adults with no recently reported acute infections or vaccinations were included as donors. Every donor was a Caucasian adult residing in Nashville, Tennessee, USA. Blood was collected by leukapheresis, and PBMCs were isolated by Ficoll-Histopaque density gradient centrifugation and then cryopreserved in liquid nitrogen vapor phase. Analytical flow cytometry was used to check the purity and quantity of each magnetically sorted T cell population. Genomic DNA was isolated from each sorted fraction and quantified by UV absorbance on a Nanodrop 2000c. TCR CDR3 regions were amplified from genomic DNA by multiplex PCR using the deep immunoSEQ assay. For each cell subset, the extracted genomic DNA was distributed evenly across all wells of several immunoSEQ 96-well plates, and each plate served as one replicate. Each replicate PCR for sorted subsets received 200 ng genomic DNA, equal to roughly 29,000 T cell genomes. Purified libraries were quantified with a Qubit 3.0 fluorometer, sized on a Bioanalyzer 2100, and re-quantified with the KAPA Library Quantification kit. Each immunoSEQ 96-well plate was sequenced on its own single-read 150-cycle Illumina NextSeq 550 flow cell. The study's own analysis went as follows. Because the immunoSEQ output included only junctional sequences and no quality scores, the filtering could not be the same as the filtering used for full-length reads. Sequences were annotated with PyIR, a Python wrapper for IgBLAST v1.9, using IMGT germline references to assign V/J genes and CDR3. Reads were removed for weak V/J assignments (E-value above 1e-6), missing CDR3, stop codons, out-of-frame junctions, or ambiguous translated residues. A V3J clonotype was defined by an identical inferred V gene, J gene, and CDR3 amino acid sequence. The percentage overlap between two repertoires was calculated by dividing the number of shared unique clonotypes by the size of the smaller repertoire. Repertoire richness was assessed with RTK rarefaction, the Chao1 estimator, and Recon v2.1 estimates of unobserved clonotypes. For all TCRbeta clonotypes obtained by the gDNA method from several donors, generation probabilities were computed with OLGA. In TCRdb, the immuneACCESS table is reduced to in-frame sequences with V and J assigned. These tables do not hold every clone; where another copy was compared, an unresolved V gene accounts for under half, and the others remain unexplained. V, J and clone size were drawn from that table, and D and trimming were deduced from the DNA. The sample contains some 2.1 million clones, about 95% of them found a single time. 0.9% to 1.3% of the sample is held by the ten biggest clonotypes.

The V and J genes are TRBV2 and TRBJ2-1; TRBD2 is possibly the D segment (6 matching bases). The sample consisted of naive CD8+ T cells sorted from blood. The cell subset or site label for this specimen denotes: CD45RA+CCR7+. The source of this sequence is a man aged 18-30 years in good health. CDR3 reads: CASTEEGSYNEQFF. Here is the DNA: TGTGCCAGCACCGAGGAGGGTTCGTACAATGAGCAGTTCTTC.